This TCR beta chain came from a study of lung T cells in sarcoidosis with Löfgren's syndrome. Study background: Analyses focused on Löfgren's syndrome patients.

Study results and caveats: Shared TRAV12-1 and TRBV2 CDR3 motifs were reported across several patients. Sarcoidosis antigen recognition was only suggested, antigen unidentified. In alpha-beta pairs, TRAV12-1 favored TRBV2, and their CDR3s were homologous.

Each CDR3 protein gets one entry after TCRdb re-called the reads with MiXCR. This sample has 1,500 to 2,000 distinct CDR3 sequences; under 30% occur once, and the top ten carry over 9.5%. By sample share, this clonotype is medium-sized. Its antigen is not known. Germline V CDR1 and CDR2: SNHLY, FYNNEI. CDR3 length: 12 residues. Trimming left V 5 bases short and J 6 bases short, with 11 bases between. The rearrangement joins TRBV2 to TRBJ2-7; D may be TRBD1 (5 bases). The receptor comes from a human donor with sarcoidosis (Löfgren's syndrome or another form), or a control subject (not recorded which). Sample: CD4+ T cells from bronchoalveolar lavage. The CDR3 coding sequence is TGTGCCAGCAGTTATACAGGTTCCGAGCAGTACTTC. It translates to CASSYTGSEQYF.